A selection of T cell receptor beta chains follows, all from one sample in a study of T cell repertoires in ileal Crohn's disease. TCRdb's table, derived via immunoSEQ multiplex PCR, lists solely in-frame clones and lacks some. The sample lists roughly 16,000 clones, about 93% seen once, with approximately 3.6% in the top ten. Specimen: ileal tissue. These receptors all come from an adult with Crohn's disease. Each CDR3 is given with its conserved first and last residue. The D gene is left open where the match is weak. The size of a clone is reported for some rows only, either as once, few or many, or as a class for expanded clones.

V: TRBV19; size: few; D: NA; J: TRBJ1-4; length: 13; DNA: TGTGCCAGCGAGCGGGATGGGGGTGAAAAACTGTTTTTT; CDR3: CASERDGGEKLFF
V: TRBV7-2; size: NA; D: NA; J: TRBJ1-1; length: 15; DNA: TGTGCCAGCAGCAGTCGAGGCCTTATGAACACTGAAGCTTTCTTT; CDR3: CASSSRGLMNTEAFF
V: TRBV7-2; size: NA; D: NA; J: TRBJ2-3; length: 14; DNA: TGTGCCAGCAGCTTAGCCAGGTTCACAGATACGCAGTATTTT; CDR3: CASSLARFTDTQYF
V: TRBV6-6; size: NA; D: TRBD1; J: TRBJ1-1; length: 13; DNA: TGTGCCAGCAGACGACAGGGATCCACTGAAGCTTTCTTT; CDR3: CASRRQGSTEAFF
V: TRBV5-1; size: NA; D: TRBD2; J: TRBJ2-5; length: 13; DNA: TGCGCCAGCAGCTTACGGGGGGGCGAGACCCAGTACTTC; CDR3: CASSLRGGETQYF
V: TRBV19; size: NA; D: TRBD2; J: TRBJ2-3; length: 14; DNA: TGTGCCAGTAGCACTAGCGGTCGCACAGATACGCAGTATTTT; CDR3: CASSTSGRTDTQYF
V: TRBV4-1; size: NA; D: TRBD1; J: TRBJ1-5; length: 15; DNA: TGCGCCAGCAGCCAGATGGACAGGGGCAATCAGCCCCAGCATTTT; CDR3: CASSQMDRGNQPQHF
V: TRBV7-2; size: NA; D: NA; J: TRBJ1-2; length: 15; DNA: TGTGCCAGCAGCTTAGTACACCCAACTAACTATGGCTACACCTTC; CDR3: CASSLVHPTNYGYTF
V: TRBV5-6; size: NA; D: TRBD2; J: TRBJ2-7; length: 14; DNA: TGTGCCAGCAGCTGGGGGGAGGGGAGAAAGGAGCAGTACTTC; CDR3: CASSWGEGRKEQYF
V: TRBV6-1; size: NA; D: NA; J: TRBJ1-1; length: 13; DNA: TGTGCCAGCAGGGCCCGGGGGAACACTGAAGCTTTCTTT; CDR3: CASRARGNTEAFF
V: TRBV11-3; size: NA; D: TRBD2; J: TRBJ2-2; length: 14; DNA: TGTGCCAGCAGCGCCGGACTAGCGGACGGGGAGCTGTTTTTT; CDR3: CASSAGLADGELFF
V: TRBV5-1; size: NA; D: TRBD2; J: TRBJ2-5; length: 15; DNA: TGCGCCAGCGGTGGGCTAGCGGGGCTCCAAGAGACCCAGTACTTC; CDR3: CASGGLAGLQETQYF
V: TRBV6-6; size: NA; D: TRBD1; J: TRBJ2-7; length: 16; DNA: TGTGCCAGCAGTTACCCTAGGGACAGGAGCTCCTACGAGCAGTACTTC; CDR3: CASSYPRDRSSYEQYF
V: TRBV30; size: NA; D: NA; J: TRBJ1-5; length: 13; DNA: TGTGCCTGGAGCCACCGGGTAAATCAGCCCCAGCATTTT; CDR3: CAWSHRVNQPQHF
V: TRBV6-5; size: NA; D: NA; J: TRBJ1-2; length: 13; DNA: TGTGCCAGCAGGGATGCCGGGGGCTATGGCTACACCTTC; CDR3: CASRDAGGYGYTF
V: TRBV19; size: NA; D: NA; J: TRBJ2-1; length: 14; DNA: TGTGCCAGTAGTATACAGGGTACCTACAATGAGCAGTTCTTC; CDR3: CASSIQGTYNEQFF
V: TRBV4-1; size: NA; D: TRBD1; J: TRBJ2-5; length: 14; DNA: TGCGCCAGCAGCCAAGTAGGGGGCGAGGAGACCCAGTACTTC; CDR3: CASSQVGGEETQYF
V: TRBV6-5; size: NA; D: TRBD1; J: TRBJ2-7; length: 15; DNA: TGTGCCAGCAGTTTGGGGCAGGGGGCCCACTACGAGCAGTACTTC; CDR3: CASSLGQGAHYEQYF
V: TRBV5-1; size: NA; D: NA; J: TRBJ1-1; length: 14; DNA: TGCGCCAGCAGCGCTGCGGGGGGGTACACTGAAGCTTTCTTT; CDR3: CASSAAGGYTEAFF
V: TRBV9; size: NA; D: TRBD1; J: TRBJ2-5; length: 15; DNA: TGTGCCAGCAGCGGGGGTCCCCAGGGGGCGGGGCAGCAGTACTTC; CDR3: CASSGGPQGAGQQYF
V: TRBV5-4; size: NA; D: NA; J: TRBJ1-1; length: 15; DNA: TGTGCCAGCAGCTTGGCCTGGGGGGGGAACACTGAAGCTTTCTTT; CDR3: CASSLAWGGNTEAFF
V: TRBV4-3; size: NA; D: NA; J: TRBJ2-3; length: 18; DNA: TGCGCCAGCAGCCAAGGCGTTGGTCGAGGAACCCCCACAGATACGCAGTATTTT; CDR3: CASSQGVGRGTPTDTQYF
V: TRBV11-2; size: NA; D: NA; J: TRBJ2-3; length: 15; DNA: TGTGCCAGCAAGGGATGCAGGGTCAGTCAAGATACGCAGTATTTT; CDR3: CASKGCRVSQDTQYF
V: TRBV10-2; size: NA; D: TRBD1; J: TRBJ2-1; length: 14; DNA: TGCGCCAGCAGCCCTCGGACAGGGCGGGATGAGCAGTTCTTC; CDR3: CASSPRTGRDEQFF
V: TRBV6-6; size: NA; D: NA; J: TRBJ1-1; length: 15; DNA: TGTGCCAGCAGTCCGCGGCCGGGAGCAAACACTGAAGCTTTCTTT; CDR3: CASSPRPGANTEAFF
V: TRBV6-5; size: NA; D: NA; J: TRBJ2-6; length: 15; DNA: TGTGCCAGCAGTCGAGGGGGCTCTGGGGCCAACGTCCTGACTTTC; CDR3: CASSRGGSGANVLTF
V: TRBV6-6; size: NA; D: TRBD1; J: TRBJ1-1; length: 13; DNA: TGTGCCAGCAGTACAGGGGTGAACACTGAAGCTTTCTTT; CDR3: CASSTGVNTEAFF
V: TRBV19; size: NA; D: NA; J: TRBJ1-1; length: 15; DNA: TGTGCCAGTAGCGAACCCCCAGGGGCGAGGGCTGAAGCTTTCTTT; CDR3: CASSEPPGARAEAFF
V: TRBV30; size: NA; D: NA; J: TRBJ1-6; length: 14; DNA: TGTGCCTGGATTCAGGGGTCCTATAATTCACCCCTCCACTTT; CDR3: CAWIQGSYNSPLHF
V: TRBV6-6; size: NA; D: NA; J: TRBJ1-2; length: 16; DNA: TGTGCCAGCAGTTACTCGATACAGGGCGCCAACTATGGCTACACCTTC; CDR3: CASSYSIQGANYGYTF
V: TRBV5-5; size: once; D: NA; J: TRBJ1-4; length: 13; DNA: TGTGCCAGCAGCCTAATCGCCATGGAAAAACTGTTTTTT; CDR3: CASSLIAMEKLFF
V: TRBV19; size: once; D: NA; J: TRBJ1-1; length: 12; DNA: TGTGCCAGTAGTAGACAGAACACTGAAGCTTTCTTT; CDR3: CASSRQNTEAFF
V: TRBV30; size: NA; D: NA; J: TRBJ2-7; length: 12; DNA: TGTGCCTGGAGTGTAGACAGGTACGAGCAGTACTTC; CDR3: CAWSVDRYEQYF
V: TRBV27; size: once; D: TRBD1; J: TRBJ1-6; length: 14; DNA: TGTGCCAGCAGTCCCGACAGGGAGAACGCACCCCTCCACTTT; CDR3: CASSPDRENAPLHF
V: TRBV29-1; size: NA; D: NA; J: TRBJ2-7; length: 13; DNA: TGCAGCGTCGGAACGACAGAGACCTACGAGCAGTACTTC; CDR3: CSVGTTETYEQYF
V: TRBV6-5; size: NA; D: NA; J: TRBJ2-2; length: 14; DNA: TGTGCCAGCAGTTCGAGGCCCCGGGCCGGGGAGCTGTTTTTT; CDR3: CASSSRPRAGELFF
V: TRBV6-5; size: NA; D: NA; J: TRBJ2-7; length: 14; DNA: TGTGCCAGCAGTTACGGGGGCCGGGACTACGAGCAGTACTTC; CDR3: CASSYGGRDYEQYF
V: TRBV7-2; size: NA; D: TRBD2; J: TRBJ2-2; length: 19; DNA: TGTGCCAGCAGCTTAGCCGGACTAGCGGGGGGGCGGGGCACCGGGGAGCTGTTTTTT; CDR3: CASSLAGLAGGRGTGELFF
V: TRBV4-1; size: NA; D: TRBD1; J: TRBJ1-2; length: 16; DNA: TGCGCCAGCAGCCCAGGGGGCCTACCAGAAAGTTATGGCTACACCTTC; CDR3: CASSPGGLPESYGYTF
V: TRBV11-1; size: NA; D: TRBD2; J: TRBJ2-5; length: 15; DNA: TGTGCCAGCAGCTCGCGGGGGGGCCCCCAAGAGACCCAGTACTTC; CDR3: CASSSRGGPQETQYF
V: TRBV2; size: few; D: NA; J: TRBJ1-1; length: 13; DNA: TGTGCCAGCAAGGGGCAGGGGAACACTGAAGCTTTCTTT; CDR3: CASKGQGNTEAFF
V: TRBV19; size: NA; D: NA; J: TRBJ2-5; length: 13; DNA: TGTGCCAGTCGGGACATCCAACAAGAGACCCAGTACTTC; CDR3: CASRDIQQETQYF
V: TRBV7-9; size: NA; D: NA; J: TRBJ2-7; length: 13; DNA: TGTGCCAGCAGCTTAGGGCTAGACTACGAGCAGTACTTC; CDR3: CASSLGLDYEQYF
V: TRBV4-1; size: NA; D: TRBD1; J: TRBJ1-3; length: 16; DNA: TGCGCCAGCAGCCTTTTCACAGGGGACTCTGGAAACACCATATATTTT; CDR3: CASSLFTGDSGNTIYF
V: TRBV18; size: NA; D: NA; J: TRBJ1-3; length: 13; DNA: TGTGCCAGCTCGCCGACAGCTGGAAACACCATATATTTT; CDR3: CASSPTAGNTIYF
V: TRBV6-6; size: NA; D: NA; J: TRBJ2-7; length: 14; DNA: TGTGCCAGCAGTTCTTTCCCAGGGGCCAACGAGCAGTACTTC; CDR3: CASSSFPGANEQYF
V: TRBV18; size: once; D: NA; J: TRBJ1-6; length: 15; DNA: TGTGCCAGCTCACATAACAGGACGGGTTGGTCACCCCTCCACTTT; CDR3: CASSHNRTGWSPLHF
V: TRBV7-2; size: NA; D: NA; J: TRBJ2-2; length: 15; DNA: TGTGCCAGCAGCTTTTTATCCCTTGACACCGGGGAGCTGTTTTTT; CDR3: CASSFLSLDTGELFF
V: TRBV6-1; size: NA; D: TRBD1; J: TRBJ1-5; length: 14; DNA: TGTGCCAGCACTGGACAGGGGGGCAATCAGCCCCAGCATTTT; CDR3: CASTGQGGNQPQHF
V: TRBV21-1; size: NA; D: NA; J: TRBJ2-3; length: 16; DNA: TGTGCCAGCAGCAAAGATGGCGGGGGGAGCACAGATACGCAGTATTTT; CDR3: CASSKDGGGSTDTQYF
V: TRBV12-2; size: NA; D: NA; J: TRBJ2-7; length: 17; DNA: TGTGCAAGTCGCGCGACTGGTAGGGACAGTGGGGCCTACGAGCAGTACTTC; CDR3: CASRATGRDSGAYEQYF
V: TRBV5-1; size: NA; D: NA; J: TRBJ2-1; length: 16; DNA: TGCGCCAGCAGCGAAGACAGGCTGAGCTCCTACAATGAGCAGTTCTTC; CDR3: CASSEDRLSSYNEQFF
V: TRBV18; size: NA; D: TRBD1; J: TRBJ2-5; length: 13; DNA: TGTGCCAGCTCAGCCGACAGGGGAGAGACCCAGTACTTC; CDR3: CASSADRGETQYF
V: TRBV6-6; size: NA; D: TRBD1; J: TRBJ2-3; length: 15; DNA: TGTGCCAGCAGTTATGGGACAGGGGGCTTTGGTACGCAGTATTTT; CDR3: CASSYGTGGFGTQYF
V: TRBV6-5; size: NA; D: NA; J: TRBJ2-4; length: 13; DNA: TGTGCCAGCAGACAGGGTGGCAAAAACATTCAGTACTTC; CDR3: CASRQGGKNIQYF